The 9 T cell receptor beta chains below come from one sample, sequenced in a study of CXCR3-negative and CXCR3-positive naive CD8 T cells. Libraries of TRB cDNA were made by 5' RACE and carried UMIs. After re-calling the 5' RACE reads, TCRdb lists one entry per CDR3 protein, DNA absent. The sample includes about 130,000 distinct CDR3 sequences. The sequenced sample was naive CXCR3- CD8+ T cells from blood. Documented subset: CD45RO-CCR7+CD27+CD95- naive CD8+ T cells lacking CXCR3 (TNR3-). These TCRs come from a human donor in good health. Some clones in this sample may be carry-over from other donors' samples.

The rearrangement links TRBV28 to TRBJ2-1; TCRdb selects TRBD2, and the lack of DNA leaves this call unchecked. The V gene's germline CDR1 is MDHEN and CDR2 SYDVKM. The CDR3 spans 18 residues. This CDR3 is CASSLAPPAGPLYNEQFF.

The chain employs TRBV28 and TRBJ2-7; the TRBD1 assignment by TCRdb is unverifiable without DNA. The CDR3 is 14 residues long. Germline lookup yields CDR1 MDHEN and CDR2 SYDVKM. The CDR3 spells CASSLRGARDEQYF.

The chain has TRBV14 and TRBJ2-2; TCRdb proposes TRBD1, but this gene call is untestable without DNA. Per the germline V gene, CDR1 is SGHDN and CDR2 is FVKESK. The CDR3 sequence is 16 residues long. The CDR3: CASKSGGGANTGELFF.

The chain couples TRBV20-1 to TRBJ2-7; TCRdb's D call, TRBD1, is unchecked because there is no DNA. CDR3 length equals 13 residues. In germline, CDR1 is DFQATT, CDR2 SNEGSKA (reference sequence). This CDR3 reads CSAPDREAGEQYF.

This chain connects TRBV2 to TRBJ2-2; the TCRdb call, TRBD2, lacks DNA for checking. Per germline, CDR1 SNHLY and CDR2 FYNNEI. The CDR3 runs 17 residues. The CDR3 sequence is CASSEALAGGFTGELFF.

This sequence joins TRBV10-3 and TRBJ2-7. Germline V gene sequence: CDR1 ENHRY, CDR2 SYGVKD. CDR3 size: 13 residues. The CDR3 loop is CAMSGGDSYEQYF.

The chain joins TRBV11-2 to TRBJ2-5; TCRdb lists TRBD2, though no DNA is available to test this call. The CDR3 runs to 17 residues. Germline CDR1 reads SGHAT; CDR2 reads FQNNGV. CDR3: CASIRGLAGDRQETQYF.

The rearrangement uses TRBV3-1 and TRBJ2-3. The CDR3 covers 16 residues. Germline V gives CDR1 LGHDT, CDR2 YNNKEL (reference sequence). The CDR3 protein is CASSIISGGGADTQYF.

This chain uses TRBV14 with TRBJ2-1; TCRdb gives TRBD1 as the D gene, but with no DNA this cannot be confirmed. Germline V lookup: CDR1 SGHDN, CDR2 FVKESK. The CDR3 length is 17 residues. The CDR3 region is CASSQELARGNYNEQFF.